Sequencing of this TCR beta chain was carried out in a study of CD8+CD57+ T cells in acquired aplastic anemia. As for the study in general: When averaged, DNA from sorted CD4+ and CD8+ cells came to 2.5 to 4 ug. The study obtained 8.5 million to 12 million reads on average for CD4+ cells from healthy donors. Findings and caveats of the study: Patients and controls shared some 30 CD8+ CDR3 sequences. Patients did not significantly differ from controls in CD8+ Simpson's diversity.

This clonotype has just one count. Its antigen is still unknown. Genomic DNA served as template for TCR beta VDJ and CDR3 profiling. TCRdb recomputed calls from the reads with MiXCR, one row per CDR3 protein. The profile shows around 400,000 distinct CDR3 sequences, 55% to 70% of them singletons. In germline, CDR1 is SEHNR, CDR2 FQNEAQ (reference sequence). V trimming: 6 bases; J trimming: 1 base; junction bases outside the gene matches: 10. The CDR3 is made up of 16 amino acids. This receptor was identified in a human donor in good health, serving as a control. What was sequenced was sorted CD4+, CD8+, or CD8+CD57+ T cells (not recorded which) from PBMCs. This chain links TRBV7-9 with TRBJ2-7; 9 nucleotides agree with TRBD2. The CDR3: CASSSLPSGGSYEQYF. The CDR3 nucleotides are TGTGCCAGCAGTTCCCTCCCGAGCGGGGGGTCCTACGAGCAGTACTTC.